One sample yielded the 2 T cell receptor beta chains listed below, sequenced in a study of T cell responses to AZD1222 COVID-19 vaccine. Data came from immunoSEQ multiplex PCR; TCRdb stores just in-frame clones and leaves some out. The data show approximately 83,000 clones, about 90% seen once. Sequencing was performed on peripheral blood, taken on day 0 of MenACWY control vaccination. These receptors all stem from an adult in good health.

V and J are TRBV3-1 (or the pseudogene TRBV3-2) and TRBJ1-2; D remains unclear. Germline lookup yields CDR1 LGHDT and CDR2 YNNKEL (reference sequence). V gave up 5 bases and J gave up 5 bases, with 18 bases separating them. This CDR3 region has 15 residues. As DNA, the CDR3 is TGTGCCAGCAGCAACCCTCGGCGGGAAGAGTATGGCTACACCTTC. Translation gives CASSNPRREEYGYTF.

J is TRBJ1-5 and V is TRBV11-2; D remains unclear. CDR1 and CDR2 (germline): SGHAT, FQNNGV. The CDR3 is 14 amino acids. V was pared by 3 bases and J by 2 bases, with 8 bases between. The CDR3 DNA reads as TGTGCCAGCAGCTTGGAGGGTGGCAATCAGCCCCAGCATTTT. Its protein product is CASSLEGGNQPQHF.